A single sample gave rise to the 16 T cell receptor beta chains below, sequenced in a study of cytomegalovirus exposure and HLA in healthy donors. The PCR ran on 60 Vbeta and 13 Jbeta primers. Only in-frame clones appear in the TCRdb table, and some are missing; sequencing was by immunoSEQ multiplex PCR. The sample has 150,000 to 200,000 clones; about 80% are singletons. The source material was PBMCs. These receptors came from a woman between 50 and 59 years old in good health and CMV-seronegative.

This clone was counted a few times. Distinct nucleotide sequences in the sample also encode this CDR3. The V and J genes are TRBV5-1 and TRBJ2-4; 12 bases map to TRBD1. The V gene's germline CDR1 is SGHRS and CDR2 YFSETQ. J lost 3 bases, V lost 4 bases, and 8 bases had no gene match. The CDR3 runs to 17 residues. DNA for the CDR3: TGCGCCAGCAGCAGGGAGGGGACAGGGGGCGTCAAAAACATTCAGTACTTC. Translated: CASSREGTGGVKNIQYF.

There are a few counts of this clone. A read error may account for a junction end that differs from germline. The rearrangement uses TRBV7-9 and TRBJ2-7; no firm D call. This CDR3 has 12 amino acids. Germline V gene sequence: CDR1 SEHNR, CDR2 FQNEAQ (reference sequence). Here the CDR3 reads CSSSSDYYEQYF. CDR3 nucleotide sequence: TGTTCCAGCAGCAGCGATTACTACGAGCAGTACTTC.

The chain recombines TRBV9 with TRBJ2-7; 9 nucleotides agree with TRBD1. J lost 6 bases, V lost 3 bases, and 7 bases had no gene match. Germline CDR1 reads SGDLS; CDR2 reads YYNGEE. This CDR3 comprises 14 residues. CDR3 nucleotides: TGTGCCAGCAGCGCCGGGACAGGGAAGTTCGAGCAGTACTTC. It codes for CASSAGTGKFEQYF.

The chain links TRBV5-8 to TRBJ2-3; a weak D match, TRBD2 (5 bases). The CDR3 loop spans 15 amino acids. Trimming left V 0 bases short and J 1 base short, with 9 bases between. Germline loops: CDR1 SGHTS, CDR2 YDEGEE. The CDR3: CASSLELARTDTQYF. The CDR3 nucleotides read TGTGCCAGCAGCTTGGAGCTAGCTCGCACAGATACGCAGTATTTT.

This clone showed up just once. The rearrangement joins TRBV7-9 to TRBJ2-3, with 7 bases fitting TRBD1. Germline CDR1 reads SEHNR; CDR2 reads FQNEAQ (reference sequence). This CDR3 is 14 amino acids long. The V and J ends lost 5 bases and 6 bases, in that order; junction bases with no gene match: 8. This CDR3 is CASSPADREDTQYF. Here the CDR3 DNA reads TGTGCCAGCAGCCCCGCCGACAGGGAGGATACGCAGTATTTT.

This chain links TRBV19 with TRBJ1-5; D call uncertain. Per germline, CDR1 LNHDA and CDR2 SQIVND (reference sequence). The CDR3 is 15 residues long. V was pared by 5 bases and J by 0 bases, with 11 bases between. The CDR3 DNA sequence: TGTGCCAGTAGTGAACACCTGGCTAGCAATCAGCCCCAGCATTTT. Translated, it gives CASSEHLASNQPQHF.

The chain carries TRBV10-1 and TRBJ2-2; TRBD2 matches at 13 bases. This CDR3 spans 16 amino acids. Looked up from germline, CDR1 is WNHNN and CDR2 is SYGVQD (reference sequence). Trimming cost V 6 bases and J 4 bases; bases outside gene matches: 5. The CDR3 nucleotides are TGCGCCAGCAGCCAAGGACTAGCGGGGGTCACCGGGGAGCTGTTTTTT. Translated: CASSQGLAGVTGELFF.

The chain has TRBV10-1 and TRBJ1-5; 7 bases match TRBD1. CDR1 and CDR2 from the germline V gene are WNHNN and SYGVQD (reference sequence). The junction had 11 bases not matched to a gene; V was cut back by 3 bases and J by 0 bases. The CDR3 length is 18 residues. The CDR3 here is CASSDTGQAGGSNQPQHF. In nucleotides, the CDR3 is TGCGCCAGCAGTGACACCGGACAGGCGGGTGGTAGCAATCAGCCCCAGCATTTT.

The chain uses TRBV6-1 and TRBJ2-7, with 8 positions matching TRBD1. From germline, CDR1 is MNHNS and CDR2 SASEGT. Trimming cost V 1 base and J 0 bases; bases outside gene matches: 5. This CDR3 is built from 16 residues. CDR3 bases: TGTGCCAGCAGTGAAGAGACAGGGGCCAGCTCCTACGAGCAGTACTTC. Translated: CASSEETGASSYEQYF.

V gene TRBV4-3 combines with J gene TRBJ2-1; no clear D gene. Per germline, CDR1 LGHNA and CDR2 YSLEER. V gave up 0 bases and J gave up 4 bases, with 10 bases separating them. The CDR3 is made up of 15 amino acids. The CDR3 coding sequence is TGCGCCAGCAGCCAAGAAGCTAGGCGGTACAATGAGCAGTTCTTC. Translated, it gives CASSQEARRYNEQFF.

Here the CDR3 DNA reads TGTGCCAGTAATTCCCCACAGGGGGCAGGGCAGCCCCAGCATTTT. Encoded protein: CASNSPQGAGQPQHF. The chain recombines TRBV19 with TRBJ1-5; 9 bases are a match to TRBD1. The CDR3 length is 15 residues. CDR1 is LNHDA, CDR2 SQIVND, per germline (reference sequence). Trimming at V came to 7 bases and at J to 7 bases, leaving 11 bases not matched to a gene.

The rearrangement joins TRBV7-6 to TRBJ1-3; D remains ambiguous. Trimming stripped 4 bases from V and 4 bases from J, with 11 bases between. This CDR3 is 14 amino acids long. Germline V gene lookup returns CDR1 SGHVS and CDR2 FNYEAQ. DNA for the CDR3: TGTGCCAGCAGCTCGACACCGTCCGGAAACACCATATATTTT. Translation: CASSSTPSGNTIYF.

The gene calls are TRBV29-1 and TRBJ2-3, with D possibly being TRBD1 (5 bases). Between the trimmed V and J ends, which lost 7 bases and 1 base, there was a span of 12 bases. CDR1 SQVTM and CDR2 ANQGSEA come from the germline V gene. The CDR3 runs 13 residues. As DNA, the CDR3 is TGCAGCGCCCCAGGCAGGGGCACAGATACGCAGTATTTT. Residues: CSAPGRGTDTQYF.

The table lists this clone with a few counts. The J gene is TRBJ2-1, the V gene TRBV6-1; maybe TRBD2 (6 bases). V dropped 2 bases and J dropped 13 bases, with 9 bases sitting between them. The CDR3 is 11 residues long. The germline gives CDR1 MNHNS, CDR2 SASEGT. For the CDR3, the DNA is TGTGCCAGCAGTGAACTGGGACTCCAGTTCTTC. Amino acids: CASSELGLQFF.

This clone was seen a single time. V usage is TRBV29-1 and J usage is TRBJ2-3; 7 nucleotides agree with TRBD1. The length of the CDR3 is 12 residues. V trimming: 7 bases; J trimming: 6 bases; junction bases outside the gene matches: 7. In germline, CDR1 is SQVTM, CDR2 ANQGSEA. The CDR3: CSDLTGFDTQYF. CDR3 bases: TGCAGCGATTTGACAGGGTTCGATACGCAGTATTTT.

This clone has just one count. Relative to the germline gene, one junction end is altered; a read error may explain this. The chain uses TRBV7-7 and TRBJ2-2; no definite D call. This CDR3 is 18 amino acids long. Per germline, CDR1 SSHAT and CDR2 FNYEAQ (reference sequence). CDR3 region: CASSPQLVRVRTFGELFF. As DNA, the CDR3 is TGTGCTAGCAGCCCCCAACTCGTTCGCGTACGAACGTTCGGGGAGCTGTTTTTT.